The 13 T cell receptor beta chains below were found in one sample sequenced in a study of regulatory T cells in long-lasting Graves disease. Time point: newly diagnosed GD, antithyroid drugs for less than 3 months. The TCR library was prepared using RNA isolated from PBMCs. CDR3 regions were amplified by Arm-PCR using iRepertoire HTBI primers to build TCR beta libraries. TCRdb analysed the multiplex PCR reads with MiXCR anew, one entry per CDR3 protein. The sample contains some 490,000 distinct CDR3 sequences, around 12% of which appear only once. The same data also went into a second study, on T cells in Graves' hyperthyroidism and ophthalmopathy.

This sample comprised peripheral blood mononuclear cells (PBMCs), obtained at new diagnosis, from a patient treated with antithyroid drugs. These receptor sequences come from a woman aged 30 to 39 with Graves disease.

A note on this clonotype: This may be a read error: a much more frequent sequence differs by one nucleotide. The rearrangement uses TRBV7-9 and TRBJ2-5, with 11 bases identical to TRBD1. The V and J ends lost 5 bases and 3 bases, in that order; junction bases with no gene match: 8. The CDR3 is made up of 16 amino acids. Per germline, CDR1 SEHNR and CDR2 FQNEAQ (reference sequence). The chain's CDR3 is CASSLRRDRGEETQYF. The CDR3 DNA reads TGTGCCAGCAGCCTCCGCCGGGACAGGGGGGAAGAGACCCAGTACTTC. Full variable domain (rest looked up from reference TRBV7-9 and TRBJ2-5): DTGVSQNPRHKITKRGQNVTFRCDPISEHNRLYWYRQTLGQGPEFLTYFQNEAQLEKSRLLSDRFSAERPKGSFSTLEIQRTEQGDSAMYLCASSLRRDRGEETQYFGPGTRLLVL.

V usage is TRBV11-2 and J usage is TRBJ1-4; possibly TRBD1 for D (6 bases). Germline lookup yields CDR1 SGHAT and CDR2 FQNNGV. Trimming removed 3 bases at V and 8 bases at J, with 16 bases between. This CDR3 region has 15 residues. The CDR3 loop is CASSLERDKGEKLFF. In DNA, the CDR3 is TGTGCCAGCAGCTTGGAACGGGACAAAGGCGAAAAACTGTTTTTT.

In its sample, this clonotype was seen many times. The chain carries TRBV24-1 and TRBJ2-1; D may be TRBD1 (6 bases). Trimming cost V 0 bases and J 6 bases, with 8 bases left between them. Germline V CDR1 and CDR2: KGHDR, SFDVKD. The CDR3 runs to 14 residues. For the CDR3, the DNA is TGTGCCACCAGTGATTTGGGCAGGGGCAATGAGCAGTTCTTC. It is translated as CATSDLGRGNEQFF.

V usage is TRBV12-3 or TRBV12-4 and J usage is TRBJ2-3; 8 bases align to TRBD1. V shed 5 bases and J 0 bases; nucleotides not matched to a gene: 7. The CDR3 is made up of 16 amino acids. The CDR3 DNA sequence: TGTGCCAGCAGTGCCCGACGACAGGGGAGCACAGATACGCAGTATTTT. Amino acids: CASSARRQGSTDTQYF.

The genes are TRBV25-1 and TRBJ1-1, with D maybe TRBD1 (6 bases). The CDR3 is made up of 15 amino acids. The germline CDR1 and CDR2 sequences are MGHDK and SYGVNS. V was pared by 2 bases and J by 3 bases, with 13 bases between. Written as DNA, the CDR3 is TGTGCCAGCAGTGAACCGGGGGGGCTGGACACTGAAGCTTTCTTT. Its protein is CASSEPGGLDTEAFF. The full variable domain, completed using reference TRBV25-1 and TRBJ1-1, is EADIYQTPRYLVIGTGKKITLECSQTMGHDKMYWYQQDPGMELHLIHYSYGVNSTEKGDLSSESTVSRIRTEHFPLTLESARPSHTSQYLCASSEPGGLDTEAFFGQGTRLTVV.

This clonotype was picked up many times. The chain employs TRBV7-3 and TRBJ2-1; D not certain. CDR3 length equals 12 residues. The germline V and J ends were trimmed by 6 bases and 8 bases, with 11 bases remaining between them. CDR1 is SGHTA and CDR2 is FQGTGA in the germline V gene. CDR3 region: CASSSGRDEQFF. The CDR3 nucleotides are TGTGCCAGCAGTTCGGGCCGGGATGAGCAGTTCTTC.

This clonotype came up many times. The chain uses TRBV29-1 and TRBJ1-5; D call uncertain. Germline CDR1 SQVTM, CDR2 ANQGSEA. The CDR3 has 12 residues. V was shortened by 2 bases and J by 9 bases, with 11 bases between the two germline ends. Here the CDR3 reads CSVETAVGPQHF. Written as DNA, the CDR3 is TGCAGCGTTGAAACGGCCGTGGGGCCCCAGCATTTT.

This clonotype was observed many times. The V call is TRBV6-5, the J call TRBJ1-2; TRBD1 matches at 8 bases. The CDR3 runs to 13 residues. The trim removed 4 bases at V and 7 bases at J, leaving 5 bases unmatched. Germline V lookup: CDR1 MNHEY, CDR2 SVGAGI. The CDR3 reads CASSSWTGSGYTF. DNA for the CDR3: TGTGCCAGCAGTTCCTGGACAGGGTCTGGCTACACCTTC.

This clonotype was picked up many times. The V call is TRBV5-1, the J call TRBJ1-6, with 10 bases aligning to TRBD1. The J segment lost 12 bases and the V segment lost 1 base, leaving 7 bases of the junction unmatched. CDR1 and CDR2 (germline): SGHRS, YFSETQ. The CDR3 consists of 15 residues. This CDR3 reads CASSLTGTGDLPLHF. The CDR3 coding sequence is TGCGCCAGCAGCTTGACCGGGACAGGGGACTTACCCCTCCACTTT.

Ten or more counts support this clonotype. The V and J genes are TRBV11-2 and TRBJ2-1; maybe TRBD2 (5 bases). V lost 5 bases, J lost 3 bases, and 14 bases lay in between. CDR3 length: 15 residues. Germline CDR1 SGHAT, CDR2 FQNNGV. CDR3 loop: CASSHGLEDYNEQFF. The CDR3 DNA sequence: TGTGCCAGCAGCCATGGACTGGAAGACTACAATGAGCAGTTCTTC.

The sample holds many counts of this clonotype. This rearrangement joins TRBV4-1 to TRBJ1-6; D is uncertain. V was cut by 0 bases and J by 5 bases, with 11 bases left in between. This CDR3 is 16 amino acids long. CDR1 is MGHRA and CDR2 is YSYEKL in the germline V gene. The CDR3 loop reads CASSQDRRPDNSPLHF. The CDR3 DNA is TGCGCCAGCAGCCAAGATCGGCGGCCGGATAATTCACCCCTCCACTTT.

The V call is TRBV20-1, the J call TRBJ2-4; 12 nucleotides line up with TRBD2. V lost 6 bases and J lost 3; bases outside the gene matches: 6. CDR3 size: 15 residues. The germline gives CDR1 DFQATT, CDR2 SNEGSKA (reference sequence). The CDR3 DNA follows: TGCAGTGCAAGACTAGCGGGAGAGGGCAAAAACATTCAGTACTTC. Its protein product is CSARLAGEGKNIQYF.

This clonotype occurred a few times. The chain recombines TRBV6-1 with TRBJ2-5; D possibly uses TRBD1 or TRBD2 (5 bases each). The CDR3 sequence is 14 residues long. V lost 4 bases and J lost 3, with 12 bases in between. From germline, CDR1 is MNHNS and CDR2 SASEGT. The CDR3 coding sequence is TGTGCCAGCAGTGCCACCGGGACGGAAGAGACCCAGTACTTC. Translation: CASSATGTEETQYF.